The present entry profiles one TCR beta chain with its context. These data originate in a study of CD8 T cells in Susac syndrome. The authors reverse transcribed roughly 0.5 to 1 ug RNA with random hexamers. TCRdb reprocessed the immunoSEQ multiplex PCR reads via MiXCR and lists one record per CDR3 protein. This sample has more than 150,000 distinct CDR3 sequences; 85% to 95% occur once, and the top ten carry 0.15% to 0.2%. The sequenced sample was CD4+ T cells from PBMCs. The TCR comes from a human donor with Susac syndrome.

DNA of the CDR3: TGTGCCAGCAGCTTAAAGGGACAGCTAAATTCACCCCTCCACTTT. Translating gives CASSLKGQLNSPLHF. The rearrangement uses TRBV7-3 and TRBJ1-6; 7 bases are a match to TRBD1. The germline V gene has CDR1 SGHTA and CDR2 FQGTGA. This CDR3 comprises 15 residues. Trimming removed 1 base from V and 7 bases from J; junction bases left unmatched: 4.